A single sample is the source of the 31 T cell receptor beta chains below, sequenced in a study of blood T cell repertoires in COVID-19 (dated by TCRdb to between 2020 and 2021). Library preparation employed the immunoSEQ multiplex PCR assay. TCRdb limited this immuneACCESS table to in-frame rearrangements with V and J called. A share of clones is missing; checked studies link under half to unresolved V genes, and the rest is unexplained. For this sample the table gives some 47,000 clones, of which approximately 89% were detected only once. The ten largest account for 4.9% of the sample. The sample comprised peripheral blood. The receptors here all came from a man between 60 and 70 years old with active COVID-19.

This clone was counted a single time. This chain joins TRBV6-5 and TRBJ2-5; the D gene is possibly TRBD2 (5 bases). This CDR3 is 14 amino acids long. Germline assignment: CDR1 MNHEY and CDR2 SVGAGI. V lost 6 bases and J lost 7, with 18 bases in between. In nucleotides, the CDR3 is TGTGCCAGCAGGGCGAGGGCTAGGCCGACGACCCAGTACTTC. It encodes CASRARARPTTQYF.

The chain is built from TRBV7-9 and TRBJ2-7; D ambiguous. The germline V gene encodes CDR1 SEHNR and CDR2 FQNEAQ (reference sequence). V gave up 1 base and J gave up 3 bases, with 7 bases separating them. This CDR3 comprises 13 residues. CDR3 residues: CASSLGLGYEQYF. The CDR3, as DNA: TGTGCCAGCAGCTTAGGTCTCGGCTACGAGCAGTACTTC.

The gene calls are TRBV28 and TRBJ1-5; D unclear. Between the trimmed V and J ends, which lost 5 bases and 0 bases, there was a span of 11 bases. Germline values: CDR1 MDHEN, CDR2 SYDVKM. The CDR3 is made up of 15 amino acids. Here the CDR3 reads CASSTLSYSNQPQHF. The CDR3 DNA sequence: TGTGCCAGCAGTACCCTGAGTTATAGCAATCAGCCCCAGCATTTT.

V is TRBV7-3 and J is TRBJ2-7, with 11 bases lining up with TRBD2. The CDR3 consists of 15 residues. Germline values: CDR1 SGHTA, CDR2 FQGTGA. Losses at the gene ends were 5 bases for V and 3 bases for J; bases not matched to a gene: 6. The CDR3 reads CASSPSGTSGYEQYF. The DNA for the CDR3 is TGTGCCAGCAGCCCCTCCGGGACTAGCGGCTACGAGCAGTACTTC.

CDR3 loop: CASSYFSLNEKLFF. The DNA for the CDR3 is TGTGCCAGCAGTTACTTTTCCCTTAATGAAAAACTGTTTTTT. V and J are TRBV28 and TRBJ1-4; D gene ambiguous. Trimming removed 4 bases from V and 4 bases from J, with 10 bases in between. CDR3 size: 14 residues. Germline V lookup: CDR1 MDHEN, CDR2 SYDVKM.

The V call is TRBV11-2, the J call TRBJ2-3; D is uncertain. The CDR3 loop spans 14 amino acids. Trimming pared 0 bases from V and 8 bases from J, leaving 12 bases between. Germline V gives CDR1 SGHAT, CDR2 FQNNGV. The CDR3 protein is CASSLDPLSGTQYF. CDR3 sequence (DNA): TGTGCCAGCAGCTTAGATCCATTATCGGGTACGCAGTATTTT.

The chain joins TRBV28 to TRBJ2-7; D perhaps matches TRBD1 (6 bases). This CDR3 comprises 12 residues. The germline V and J ends were trimmed by 2 bases and 9 bases, with 11 bases remaining between them. Germline V CDR1 and CDR2: MDHEN, SYDVKM. The CDR3 loop reads CASSLGRGGQYF. The CDR3 DNA reads as TGTGCCAGCAGTTTAGGCAGGGGCGGGCAGTACTTC.

The chain joins TRBV7-3 to TRBJ1-2, with a tentative D call TRBD1 (5 bases). The CDR3 sequence is 13 residues long. Germline V gene data show CDR1 as SGHTA and CDR2 as FQGTGA. V was cut by 2 bases and J by 4 bases, with 8 bases left in between. This CDR3 is CASSLGRAYGYTF. CDR3 coding DNA: TGTGCCAGCAGCTTAGGCAGGGCCTATGGCTACACCTTC. The full variable domain, completed using reference TRBV7-3 and TRBJ1-2, is GAGVSQTPSNKVTEKGKYVELRCDPISGHTALYWYRQSLGQGPEFLIYFQGTGAADDSGLPNDRFFAVRPEGSVSTLKIQRTERGDSAVYLCASSLGRAYGYTFGSGTRLTVV.

The chain employs TRBV5-5 and TRBJ1-2; 8 bases agree with TRBD1. With V trimmed by 3 bases and J by 4 bases, 11 bases remained unmatched. This CDR3 has 16 residues. Germline assignment: CDR1 SGHKS and CDR2 YYEKEE (reference sequence). CDR3 loop: CASSSSQGARGYGYTF. CDR3 DNA sequence: TGTGCCAGCAGCTCCAGCCAGGGGGCGCGAGGCTATGGCTACACCTTC.

The rearrangement uses TRBV5-1 and TRBJ2-3, with 12 nucleotides matching TRBD1. The CDR3 covers 14 residues. Unmatched junction bases numbered 5, after V lost 7 bases and J lost 5 bases. Germline-derived CDR1 and CDR2 are SGHRS and YFSETQ. CDR3 residues: CASAGQGAIDTQYF. CDR3 bases: TGCGCCAGCGCGGGACAGGGGGCCATAGATACGCAGTATTTT.

There are a few counts of this clone. CDR3 sequence reads: CASSLITSGSYEQYF. Written as DNA, the CDR3 is TGCGCCAGCAGCTTAATTACGTCGGGTTCCTACGAGCAGTACTTC. V gene TRBV5-1 combines with J gene TRBJ2-7, with D hard to call. This CDR3 has 15 amino acids. CDR1 is SGHRS, CDR2 YFSETQ, per germline. V lost 2 bases to trimming and J lost 1 base, with 13 bases between them.

The chain joins TRBV7-2 to TRBJ2-1; D may be TRBD2 (6 bases). Trimming cost V 2 bases and J 6 bases, with 8 bases left between them. CDR3 size: 13 residues. From germline, CDR1 is SGHTA and CDR2 FQGNSA. The CDR3 DNA follows: TGTGCCAGCAGCTTAAGGAGGGGCAATGAGCAGTTCTTC. This translates into CASSLRRGNEQFF.

The chain links TRBV6-1 to TRBJ1-4, with 9 bases lining up with TRBD1. V lost 2 bases, J lost 4 bases, and 5 bases stayed unmatched. CDR3 length equals 16 residues. Germline lookup yields CDR1 MNHNS and CDR2 SASEGT. This chain's CDR3 is CASSEYRDRDNEKLFF. Here the CDR3 DNA reads TGTGCCAGCAGTGAATACCGGGACAGGGATAATGAAAAACTGTTTTTT.

V is TRBV5-6 and J is TRBJ2-1; 12 positions match TRBD2. Losses at the gene ends were 4 bases for V and 1 base for J; bases not matched to a gene: 6. CDR1 is SGHDT, CDR2 YYEEEE, per germline. The CDR3 has 17 amino acids. The CDR3 sequence is CASSTSTSGRSYNEQFF. CDR3 coding DNA: TGTGCCAGCAGCACATCGACTAGCGGGAGATCCTACAATGAGCAGTTCTTC.

Only a few counts were recorded for this clone. This sequence joins TRBV5-4 and TRBJ2-7, with 13 bases identical to TRBD2. CDR3 size: 16 residues. Germline loops: CDR1 SGHNT, CDR2 YYREEE (reference sequence). Unmatched junction bases numbered 9, after V lost 4 bases and J lost 5 bases. CDR3 region: CASSPARLAGGDEQYF. The CDR3 DNA follows: TGTGCCAGCAGCCCGGCTAGACTAGCGGGAGGAGACGAGCAGTACTTC.

A single count supports this clone. The V gene is TRBV11-3, the J gene TRBJ2-2; no firm D call. This CDR3 spans 13 amino acids. Trimming stripped 2 bases from V and 6 bases from J, with 7 bases between. Germline assignment: CDR1 SGHNT and CDR2 YENEEA. The CDR3 loop is CASSLLSSGELFF. The CDR3 DNA reads TGTGCCAGCAGCTTATTATCCTCCGGGGAGCTGTTTTTT.

The chain carries TRBV5-5 and TRBJ2-2; D remains unclear. V lost 0 bases and J lost 3, with 9 bases in between. There are 15 residues in the CDR3. The germline V gene has CDR1 SGHKS and CDR2 YYEKEE (reference sequence). In DNA, the CDR3 is TGTGCCAGCAGCTTGGTGAGGTCCGACACCGGGGAGCTGTTTTTT. Translating gives CASSLVRSDTGELFF.

The chain recombines TRBV9 with TRBJ2-5; a weak D match, TRBD1 (5 bases). Germline V CDR1 and CDR2: SGDLS, YYNGEE. The CDR3 is 14 residues long. Trimming left V 4 bases short and J 1 base short, with 11 bases between. CDR3 region: CASSLPDSQETQYF. The DNA for the CDR3 is TGTGCCAGCAGCCTCCCCGACAGCCAAGAGACCCAGTACTTC.

This clone was seen just once. The rearrangement joins TRBV27 to TRBJ2-3, with D possibly matching TRBD2 (6 bases). Germline V gives CDR1 MNHEY, CDR2 SMNVEV (reference sequence). V lost 2 bases and J lost 1, with 10 bases in between. This CDR3 is built from 15 residues. The CDR3 loop is CASSLRTGGTDTQYF. The DNA of the CDR3 is TGTGCCAGCAGTTTAAGGACGGGAGGCACAGATACGCAGTATTTT.

The sample holds a few counts of this clone. The rearrangement joins TRBV2 to TRBJ1-2; 8 bases fit TRBD1. This CDR3 has 17 residues. The germline gives CDR1 SNHLY, CDR2 FYNNEI. Losses at the gene ends were 6 bases for V and 0 bases for J; bases not matched to a gene: 12. Here the CDR3 DNA reads TGTGCCAGCAGACCCCGGACAGGGCTGTTGACTAACTATGGCTACACCTTC. Amino acid sequence: CASRPRTGLLTNYGYTF.

The chain combines TRBV2 with TRBJ1-3, with D uncertain. The V gene's germline CDR1 is SNHLY and CDR2 FYNNEI. The CDR3 loop spans 18 amino acids. The V end was cut by 0 bases, the J end by 0 bases, with 15 bases between. The CDR3 loop is CASSEARAVVNSGNTIYF. CDR3 DNA sequence: TGTGCCAGCAGTGAAGCGCGAGCTGTGGTTAACTCTGGAAACACCATATATTTT.

This chain connects TRBV6-1 to TRBJ2-1; D might be TRBD2 (5 bases). Germline CDR1 MNHNS, CDR2 SASEGT. Trimming shortened V by 2 bases and J by 1 base, and 6 bases separated the two germline ends. The CDR3 runs 14 residues. CDR3 DNA sequence: TGTGCCAGCAGTGAAACGGGGTCCTACAATGAGCAGTTCTTC. It encodes CASSETGSYNEQFF.

The CDR3: CASSVGQASSYNEQFF. CDR3 coding DNA: TGTGCCAGCAGCGTAGGACAGGCTAGCTCCTACAATGAGCAGTTCTTC. The J gene is TRBJ2-1, the V gene TRBV9; D may be TRBD1 (6 bases). V gave up 0 bases and J gave up 0 bases, with 10 bases separating them. From germline, CDR1 is SGDLS and CDR2 YYNGEE. The CDR3 is 16 residues long.

Comment on this clone: At one end, the junction sequence differs from germline, possibly due to a read error. This chain links TRBV7-2 with TRBJ2-3, with 7 nucleotides matching TRBD2. This CDR3 has 12 amino acids. Germline loops: CDR1 SGHTA, CDR2 FQGNSA. Here the CDR3 reads CASSLVASGVDF. CDR3 nucleotide sequence: TGTGCCAGCAGCTTAGTTGCGAGCGGGGTGGATTTT. The complete variable domain, with remaining parts taken from reference TRBV7-2 and TRBJ2-3, reads GAGVSQSPSNKVTEKGKDVELRCDPISGHTALYWYRQSLGQGLEFLIYFQGNSAPDKSGLPSDRFSAERTGGSVSTLTIQRTQQEDSAVYLCASSLVASGVDFGPGTRLTVL.

The J gene is TRBJ2-5, the V gene TRBV7-6, with 8 bases that match TRBD2. Trimming at V came to 5 bases and at J to 0 bases, leaving 14 bases not matched to a gene. The CDR3 spans 18 residues. The germline CDR1 and CDR2 sequences are SGHVS and FNYEAQ. CDR3 coding DNA: TGTGCCAGCAGCCCCCCCTCGTGGGCGGGAGGTAACCAAGAGACCCAGTACTTC. Its translation: CASSPPSWAGGNQETQYF.

For this clone: Compared with germline, one end of the junction differs, possibly owing to a read error. The rearrangement links TRBV6-6 to TRBJ1-1; perhaps TRBD1 as D (5 bases). This CDR3 is built from 15 residues. CDR1 MNHNY and CDR2 SVGAGI come from the germline V gene (reference sequence). The CDR3 loop is CASSYLQGRNAEAFF. The DNA for the CDR3 is TGTGCCAGCAGTTATCTGCAGGGTCGGAACGCTGAAGCTTTCTTT.

J is TRBJ2-3 and V is TRBV5-4, with 7 bases lining up with TRBD2. The CDR3 contains 15 residues. The junction had 5 bases not matched to a gene; V was cut back by 0 bases and J by 4 bases. Germline lookup yields CDR1 SGHNT and CDR2 YYREEE (reference sequence). CDR3: CASSLGEGGPDTQYF. DNA of the CDR3: TGTGCCAGCAGCTTGGGGGAGGGAGGTCCAGATACGCAGTATTTT.

The V gene is TRBV28, the J gene TRBJ2-3; D is undetermined. Trimming took off 4 bases at V and 6 bases at J, with 5 bases between the two ends. The germline V gene encodes CDR1 MDHEN and CDR2 SYDVKM. The CDR3 covers 11 residues. The CDR3 protein is CASSSRDTQYF. Written as DNA, the CDR3 is TGTGCCAGCAGTTCCAGGGATACGCAGTATTTT.

Only one count was recorded for this clone. The V call is TRBV7-9, the J call TRBJ2-2, with TRBD2 matching over 9 bases. Germline CDR1 is SEHNR and CDR2 is FQNEAQ (reference sequence). The CDR3 runs 15 residues. After removal of 2 bases from V and 5 bases from J, the junction contained 3 bases not matched to a gene. The CDR3 protein is CASSLSAGGTGELFF. CDR3 coding DNA: TGTGCCAGCAGCTTATCCGCGGGGGGGACCGGGGAGCTGTTTTTT.

This sequence joins TRBV2 and TRBJ1-4; D is ambiguous. From germline, CDR1 is SNHLY and CDR2 FYNNEI. V gave up 3 bases and J gave up 8 bases, with 10 bases separating them. This CDR3 comprises 13 residues. CDR3 coding DNA: TGTGCCAGCAGTGACCAAGCCCGGGAAAAACTGTTTTTT. This gives the protein CASSDQAREKLFF.

This chain links TRBV28 with TRBJ1-2, with 7 bases fitting TRBD1. V lost 7 bases to trimming and J lost 4 bases; unmatched junction nucleotides: 12. The CDR3 is 15 residues long. CDR1 and CDR2 (germline): MDHEN, SYDVKM. The CDR3 region is CASIGDRSFFYGYTF. The CDR3 nucleotides read TGTGCCAGCATCGGGGACAGATCATTCTTCTATGGCTACACCTTC.